This is a list of T cell receptor beta chains from one sample in a study of cytomegalovirus exposure and HLA in healthy donors. Repertoires were generated with immunoSEQ multiplex PCR, while TCRdb's copy carries only in-frame clones and drops some. The table records 78,000 or so clones, roughly 84% of them present only once. Sequencing was done on a sample of PBMCs. The source is a woman aged 45 to 65 in good health and CMV-seronegative. CDR3s leave out the opening cysteine and the closing phenylalanine or tryptophan. Each record gives: clone size, V gene, J gene, CDR3 protein. Rows may omit the clone size; those that give it use once, few, many or a size class.

abundance: NA; v_gene: TRBV6-6; j_gene: TRBJ1-1; CDR3aa: ASSYRNTEAF
abundance: NA; v_gene: TRBV6-1; j_gene: TRBJ2-3; CDR3aa: ASSESRGATDTQY
abundance: NA; v_gene: TRBV9; j_gene: TRBJ2-5; CDR3aa: ASSADVNQGETQY
abundance: NA; v_gene: TRBV19; j_gene: TRBJ2-3; CDR3aa: ASSSRLAGGTDTQY
abundance: once; v_gene: TRBV4-1; j_gene: TRBJ1-6; CDR3aa: ASSPRDRGSPLH
abundance: NA; v_gene: TRBV4-1; j_gene: TRBJ1-2; CDR3aa: ASSPGQGSNYGYT
abundance: NA; v_gene: TRBV27; j_gene: TRBJ2-7; CDR3aa: ASSLSGRMYEQY
abundance: once; v_gene: TRBV4-2; j_gene: TRBJ1-2; CDR3aa: ASSPGGQGRDGYT
abundance: NA; v_gene: TRBV18; j_gene: TRBJ2-7; CDR3aa: ASSPGLAIAYEQY
abundance: NA; v_gene: TRBV7-9; j_gene: TRBJ1-1; CDR3aa: ASSPRLSNAGGMNTEAF
abundance: NA; v_gene: TRBV29-1; j_gene: TRBJ2-5; CDR3aa: SVNQGQETQY
abundance: NA; v_gene: TRBV5-1; j_gene: TRBJ2-3; CDR3aa: ASSFSTGGSTDTQY
abundance: NA; v_gene: TRBV5-8; j_gene: TRBJ1-2; CDR3aa: ASSFVQSGYGYT
abundance: NA; v_gene: TRBV7-2; j_gene: TRBJ2-1; CDR3aa: ASSLLVLPYNEQF
abundance: NA; v_gene: TRBV6-6; j_gene: TRBJ1-3; CDR3aa: ASSYVAGGNTIY
abundance: NA; v_gene: TRBV11-3; j_gene: TRBJ2-2; CDR3aa: ASSFSTGSGELF
abundance: NA; v_gene: TRBV28; j_gene: TRBJ2-3; CDR3aa: ASSFRDYSSDTQY
abundance: NA; v_gene: TRBV29-1; j_gene: TRBJ2-1; CDR3aa: SASGGSYNEQF
abundance: NA; v_gene: TRBV10-1; j_gene: TRBJ2-1; CDR3aa: ASRVDRDNEQF
abundance: NA; v_gene: TRBV4-1; j_gene: NA; CDR3aa: ASSHGQGAYEQY
abundance: few; v_gene: TRBV2; j_gene: TRBJ1-4; CDR3aa: ASLTGSNEKLF
abundance: NA; v_gene: TRBV10-3; j_gene: TRBJ1-1; CDR3aa: AISESMGGWGDTEAF
abundance: NA; v_gene: TRBV4-1; j_gene: TRBJ2-7; CDR3aa: ASSQVGAGGFYEQY
abundance: NA; v_gene: TRBV6-5; j_gene: TRBJ2-1; CDR3aa: ASSPQGGYNEQF
abundance: few; v_gene: TRBV10-2; j_gene: TRBJ2-7; CDR3aa: ASCAASGSYEQY
abundance: NA; v_gene: TRBV19; j_gene: TRBJ1-5; CDR3aa: ASSIGPVDRGNQPQH
abundance: NA; v_gene: TRBV6-5; j_gene: TRBJ2-1; CDR3aa: ASRKTGRNNEQF
abundance: NA; v_gene: TRBV4-2; j_gene: TRBJ2-1; CDR3aa: AGRTGNEQF
abundance: NA; v_gene: TRBV2; j_gene: TRBJ2-7; CDR3aa: ASSSQGLGRDEQY
abundance: NA; v_gene: TRBV10-1; j_gene: TRBJ2-3; CDR3aa: ASSKGLAGTDTQY
abundance: NA; v_gene: TRBV2; j_gene: TRBJ2-2; CDR3aa: ASLSGSNTGELF
abundance: few; v_gene: TRBV7-3; j_gene: TRBJ2-1; CDR3aa: ASSSGTSGAEQF
abundance: few; v_gene: TRBV7-6; j_gene: TRBJ1-1; CDR3aa: ASSPGTENTEAF
abundance: NA; v_gene: TRBV6-6; j_gene: TRBJ2-1; CDR3aa: ASSRTSGRGEQF
abundance: NA; v_gene: TRBV6-1; j_gene: TRBJ2-1; CDR3aa: ASNNAGGSYNEQF
abundance: NA; v_gene: TRBV2; j_gene: TRBJ2-7; CDR3aa: ASSEVRTAN
abundance: few; v_gene: TRBV19; j_gene: TRBJ1-5; CDR3aa: ASRPGQAGRQPQH